This T cell receptor beta chain was identified during a study of T cells after yellow fever vaccination. Germline values: CDR1 LGHDT, CDR2 YNNKEL (reference sequence). CDR3 size: 17 residues. Template switching with 5'RACE generated the TCR cDNA and added a universal primer site and UMIs. TCRdb itself ran the 5' RACE reads through MiXCR, one entry per CDR3 protein. The table shows about 63,000 distinct CDR3 sequences, with 6.5% to 9% occurring only once. A note on this clonotype: What it binds is not known. One end of the junction does not line up with germline, which may come from a read error.

Points from the study as a whole: Most primary-vaccination clones recurred post-booster (under 98% CD4, roughly 91% CD8). The CD4 compartment and the CD8 compartment contained a small share of clonotypes in common.

This chain joins TRBV3-1 and TRBJ2-1, with 9 bases identical to TRBD2. The sequences come from CD8+ T cells sorted from PBMCs, collected 15 days after the yellow fever booster vaccination. This sequence was found in a man aged 25-40 years who received the YFV17D yellow fever vaccine. This CDR3 is CASSKDSWREGPPEQFF. Written as DNA, the CDR3 is TGTGCCAGCAGCAAAGATAGTTGGCGGGAGGGCCCCCCGGAGCAGTTCTTC.